These 32 T cell receptor beta chains came from one sample sequenced in a study of cytomegalovirus exposure and HLA in healthy donors. The PCR ran on 60 Vbeta and 13 Jbeta primers. The table came from immunoSEQ multiplex PCR; TCRdb's copy has only in-frame clones and leaves some out. Here the sample spans roughly 200,000 clones, 60% to 85% being singletons. Sequencing was done on a sample of PBMCs. These receptors were taken from a girl aged 10 to 17 in good health and CMV-seropositive.

The rearrangement joins TRBV6-5 to TRBJ2-3; D ambiguous. Germline V gene sequence: CDR1 MNHEY, CDR2 SVGAGI. CDR3 length: 13 amino acids. Trimming took off 6 bases at V and 2 bases at J, with 9 bases between the two ends. The CDR3 spells CASSLRFTDTQYF. The DNA of the CDR3 is TGTGCCAGCAGCCTAAGATTCACAGATACGCAGTATTTT.

This chain joins TRBV2 and TRBJ2-7; D is unclear. V lost 1 base, J lost 6 bases, and 7 bases lay in between. Germline assignment: CDR1 SNHLY and CDR2 FYNNEI. The CDR3 has 12 amino acids. The CDR3 DNA is TGTGCCAGCAGTGAAGAGAGGTCCGAGCAGTACTTC. It is translated as CASSEERSEQYF.

This clone has more than one count but fewer than ten. This chain uses TRBV6-6 with TRBJ2-7; a possible D gene is TRBD2 (5 bases). Trimming removed 6 bases from V and 5 bases from J, with 14 bases in between. The CDR3 runs to 13 residues. CDR1 and CDR2 (germline): MNHNY, SVGAGI (reference sequence). CDR3 sequence reads: CASRWAGGDEQYF. The DNA for the CDR3 is TGTGCCAGCAGATGGGCGGGTGGGGACGAGCAGTACTTC.

The chain employs TRBV6-5 and TRBJ1-1; 7 bases are shared with TRBD1. This CDR3 has 14 residues. Germline CDR1 reads MNHEY; CDR2 reads SVGAGI. V dropped 3 bases and J dropped 4; count of bases not matched to a gene: 5. CDR3 in DNA: TGTGCCAGCAGTTATCTTGGGACAGCCACTGAAGCTTTCTTT. Its translation: CASSYLGTATEAFF.

The V and J genes are TRBV4-3 and TRBJ2-7, with TRBD2 matching over 11 bases. The J segment lost 4 bases and the V segment lost 2 bases, leaving 10 bases of the junction unmatched. There are 17 residues in the CDR3. Looked up from germline, CDR1 is LGHNA and CDR2 is YSLEER. CDR3 residues: CASSQQLTSGGPYEQYF. The CDR3 DNA reads as TGCGCCAGCAGCCAACAGTTAACTAGCGGGGGACCGTACGAGCAGTACTTC.

This chain joins TRBV5-4 and TRBJ2-1, with TRBD2 matching over 13 bases. The V segment lost 4 bases and the J segment 7 bases; nucleotides outside the gene matches: 20. Germline CDR1 and CDR2: SGHNT and YYREEE (reference sequence). The CDR3 extends over 20 amino acids. The CDR3 loop reads CASSRDTSGGALVLINEQFF. The CDR3 nucleotides are TGTGCCAGCAGCCGGGATACTAGCGGGGGGGCCTTAGTTTTGATTAATGAGCAGTTCTTC. Filled out from reference TRBV5-4 and TRBJ2-1, the complete variable domain reads ETGVTQSPTHLIKTRGQQVTLRCSSQSGHNTVSWYQQALGQGPQFIFQYYREEENGRGNFPPRFSGLQFPNYSSELNVNALELDDSALYLCASSRDTSGGALVLINEQFFGPGTRLTVL.

The V gene is TRBV18, the J gene TRBJ1-3; D is perhaps TRBD1 (6 bases). CDR1 and CDR2 (germline): KGHSH, LQKENI. The V gene lost 3 bases and the J gene lost 4 bases, with 16 bases spanning the gap. The CDR3 is 16 amino acids. The CDR3 DNA reads as TGTGCCAGCTCACCCGCCCAGGGGTCTACAGGAAACACCATATATTTT. Translated: CASSPAQGSTGNTIYF.

This clone occurred a few times. The rearrangement links TRBV9 to TRBJ2-3; 7 bases line up with TRBD2. Losses at the gene ends were 4 bases for V and 0 bases for J; bases not matched to a gene: 8. The V gene's germline CDR1 is SGDLS and CDR2 YYNGEE. CDR3 length equals 16 residues. The CDR3 sequence is CASSPASGISTDTQYF. CDR3 DNA: TGTGCCAGCAGCCCCGCTAGCGGCATTAGCACAGATACGCAGTATTTT.

This chain connects TRBV7-2 to TRBJ2-7; the match to TRBD2 covers 7 bases. After removal of 5 bases from V and 2 bases from J, the junction contained 3 bases not matched to a gene. CDR1 and CDR2 (germline): SGHTA, FQGNSA. CDR3 length: 13 residues. As DNA, the CDR3 is TGTGCCAGCAGCCCTAGCGGCCCCTACGAGCAGTACTTC. This gives the protein CASSPSGPYEQYF.

The gene calls are TRBV7-8 and TRBJ2-2; D not resolved. Germline CDR1 reads SGHVS; CDR2 reads FQNEAQ. CDR3 length equals 14 residues. V dropped 5 bases and J dropped 5 bases, with 12 bases sitting between them. The CDR3 reads CASSLSPETGELFF. The CDR3 bases are TGTGCCAGCAGCCTATCCCCCGAGACCGGGGAGCTGTTTTTT. Looking up the rest from reference TRBV7-8 and TRBJ2-2 gives the full variable domain: GAGVSQSPRYKVAKRGQDVALRCDPISGHVSLFWYQQALGQGPEFLTYFQNEAQLDKSGLPSDRFFAERPEGSVSTLKIQRTQQEDSAVYLCASSLSPETGELFFGEGSRLTVL.

The gene calls are TRBV9 and TRBJ1-1; D is possibly TRBD1 (5 bases). This CDR3 spans 13 amino acids. CDR1 is SGDLS, CDR2 YYNGEE, per germline. Trimming cost V 5 bases and J 9 bases, with 17 bases left between them. The CDR3 spells CASRVRVRQQAFF. The CDR3 DNA sequence: TGTGCCAGCAGGGTACGTGTTCGACAGCAAGCTTTCTTT.

This chain joins TRBV4-1 and TRBJ2-1; 12 bases agree with TRBD2. Germline V gene lookup returns CDR1 MGHRA and CDR2 YSYEKL. The CDR3 totals 19 residues. J was trimmed by 0 bases and V by 4 bases; bases with no gene match: 10. CDR3 sequence: CASSPILAGGRTSYNEQFF. In DNA form, the CDR3 reads TGCGCCAGCAGCCCGATCCTAGCGGGGGGGCGTACCTCCTACAATGAGCAGTTCTTC.

This clone has a handful of counts. The chain employs TRBV6-6 and TRBJ2-7; 9 nucleotides match TRBD2. The CDR3 consists of 14 residues. Germline values: CDR1 MNHNY, CDR2 SVGAGI (reference sequence). Losses at the gene ends were 3 bases for V and 4 bases for J; bases not matched to a gene: 4. The chain's CDR3 is CASSYLAGAYEQYF. The CDR3 DNA reads as TGTGCCAGCAGTTATTTAGCGGGGGCGTACGAGCAGTACTTC.

The chain links TRBV10-3 to TRBJ2-7; maybe TRBD1 (7 bases). Germline CDR1 and CDR2: ENHRY and SYGVKD. CDR3 length equals 13 residues. Trimming removed 10 bases at V and 6 bases at J, with 19 bases between. As DNA, the CDR3 is TGTGCCACCGCGGGGACAGCGATTGCCGAGCAGTACTTC. Translated: CATAGTAIAEQYF.

The rearrangement uses TRBV10-2 and TRBJ2-7; tentative D call: TRBD1 (5 bases). Trimming pared 6 bases from V and 6 bases from J, leaving 9 bases between. This CDR3 comprises 11 residues. Germline V gene lookup returns CDR1 WSHSY and CDR2 SAAADI. This CDR3 reads CASRLGVEQYF. DNA of the CDR3: TGCGCCAGCAGGTTAGGGGTCGAGCAGTACTTC.

The V gene is TRBV7-9, the J gene TRBJ2-7; TRBD1 matches 8 bases. Trimming took 8 bases from V and 3 from J; bases not matched to a gene: 15. The germline gives CDR1 SEHNR, CDR2 FQNEAQ (reference sequence). The CDR3 sequence is 16 residues long. CDR3 region: CASVKVGDRNLYEQYF. The CDR3 DNA reads as TGTGCCAGCGTAAAAGTTGGGGACAGGAACCTCTACGAGCAGTACTTC.

This chain connects TRBV7-2 to TRBJ2-7, with a tentative D call TRBD1 (6 bases). Germline V lookup: CDR1 SGHTA, CDR2 FQGNSA. Trimming stripped 3 bases from V and 0 bases from J, with 12 bases between. The CDR3 loop spans 15 amino acids. CDR3 region: CASSFRQGSSYEQYF. The CDR3 region has the DNA TGTGCCAGCAGCTTTCGTCAGGGGTCCTCCTACGAGCAGTACTTC. Looking up the rest from reference TRBV7-2 and TRBJ2-7 gives the full variable domain: GAGVSQSPSNKVTEKGKDVELRCDPISGHTALYWYRQSLGQGLEFLIYFQGNSAPDKSGLPSDRFSAERTGGSVSTLTIQRTQQEDSAVYLCASSFRQGSSYEQYFGPGTRLTVT.

Only one count was recorded for this clone. The V call is TRBV7-8, the J call TRBJ1-5; TRBD1 matches at 9 bases. The length of the CDR3 is 16 residues. CDR1 is SGHVS and CDR2 is FQNEAQ in the germline V gene. With V trimmed by 0 bases and J by 6 bases, 6 bases remained unmatched. The CDR3 nucleotides are TGTGCCAGCAGCTTAGCGCAGGGGACAGGGTTTCAGCCCCAGCATTTT. Translating gives CASSLAQGTGFQPQHF.

This clone was found a few times. The chain couples TRBV5-4 to TRBJ2-1; 12 bases agree with TRBD1. J lost 8 bases, V lost 8 bases, and 11 bases had no gene match. This CDR3 contains 15 residues. Per the germline V gene, CDR1 is SGHNT and CDR2 is YYREEE (reference sequence). The chain's CDR3 is CARGTGGAAFHEQFF. The DNA for the CDR3 is TGTGCCAGGGGGACAGGGGGCGCGGCCTTTCATGAGCAGTTCTTC.

The V and J genes are TRBV7-2 and TRBJ2-7; 11 nucleotides line up with TRBD1. The CDR3 has 15 residues. CDR1 and CDR2 (germline): SGHTA, FQGNSA. Trimming cost V 0 bases and J 6 bases; bases outside gene matches: 4. CDR3 protein: CASSLAVDRGREQYF. In DNA, the CDR3 is TGTGCCAGCAGCTTAGCAGTGGACAGGGGGCGCGAGCAGTACTTC.

The rearrangement uses TRBV2 and TRBJ2-1, with TRBD2 matching over 16 bases. CDR1 is SNHLY, CDR2 FYNNEI, per germline. The junction had 7 bases not matched to a gene; V was cut back by 2 bases and J by 0 bases. The CDR3 consists of 20 residues. In DNA, the CDR3 is TGTGCCAGCAGTGAACCGGGACTAGCGGGGGGGCAGGGCTCCTACAATGAGCAGTTCTTC. The encoded protein is CASSEPGLAGGQGSYNEQFF.

The V call is TRBV11-3, the J call TRBJ2-1, with D possibly being TRBD2 (6 bases). Germline lookup yields CDR1 SGHNT and CDR2 YENEEA. V lost 5 bases to trimming and J lost 9 bases, with 17 bases between them. The CDR3 loop spans 14 amino acids. This CDR3 is CASSAETSRTEQFF. Here the CDR3 DNA reads TGTGCCAGCAGCGCCGAGACTAGTCGTACTGAGCAGTTCTTC. Drawing the rest from reference TRBV11-3 and TRBJ2-1, the complete variable domain is EAGVVQSPRYKIIEKKQPVAFWCNPISGHNTLYWYLQNLGQGPELLIRYENEEAVDDSQLPKDRFSAERLKGVDSTLKIQPAELGDSAVYLCASSAETSRTEQFFGPGTRLTVL.

This clone was detected only a few times. The chain employs TRBV9 and TRBJ2-1, with TRBD2 identical over 7 bases. Trimming cost V 5 bases and J 1 base; bases outside gene matches: 6. The CDR3 sequence is 15 residues long. Germline CDR1 SGDLS, CDR2 YYNGEE. CDR3 sequence reads: CASSRGGGSYNEQFF. In DNA form, the CDR3 reads TGTGCCAGCAGTCGCGGGGGAGGGTCCTACAATGAGCAGTTCTTC.

The chain uses TRBV6-1 and TRBJ2-1; 8 positions match TRBD1. CDR3 length equals 14 residues. With V trimmed by 7 bases and J by 3 bases, 5 bases remained unmatched. Germline CDR1 is MNHNS and CDR2 is SASEGT. The CDR3: CASIRTGNYNEQFF. The CDR3 DNA reads TGTGCCAGCATAAGGACAGGGAACTACAATGAGCAGTTCTTC.

The chain combines TRBV10-3 with TRBJ1-4; 7 positions match TRBD1. The CDR3 sequence is 15 residues long. Germline CDR1 is ENHRY and CDR2 is SYGVKD. With 2 bases clipped from V and 0 bases from J, the junction kept 0 bases outside the gene matches. Here the CDR3 DNA reads TGTGCCATCAGTGAGGGACAGGCAACTAATGAAAAACTGTTTTTT. The encoded protein is CAISEGQATNEKLFF.

The chain has TRBV4-2 and TRBJ1-2; D is perhaps TRBD1 (5 bases). This CDR3 region has 15 residues. From germline, CDR1 is LGHNA and CDR2 YNFKEQ. The germline V and J ends were trimmed by 0 bases and 6 bases, with 14 bases remaining between them. The CDR3 nucleotides read TGTGCCAGCAGCCAAGAAGGGTGGGCAGGGAATGGCTACACCTTC. Translating gives CASSQEGWAGNGYTF.

This chain connects TRBV12-5 to TRBJ2-5; D may be TRBD1 (5 bases). This CDR3 comprises 14 residues. CDR1 is LGHNT and CDR2 is FRNRAP in the germline V gene. Deletions cut 2 bases from V and 2 bases from J, with 9 bases between. CDR3: CASGLTGPQETQYF. The CDR3 region has the DNA TGTGCTAGTGGTTTGACAGGCCCGCAAGAGACCCAGTACTTC.

V usage is TRBV5-4 and J usage is TRBJ1-2; TRBD1 matches 7 bases. Unmatched junction bases numbered 0, after V lost 0 bases and J lost 4 bases. The CDR3 is 13 residues long. Germline V gene data show CDR1 as SGHNT and CDR2 as YYREEE (reference sequence). Here the CDR3 DNA reads TGTGCCAGCAGCTTGGACAGGGGCTATGGCTACACCTTC. Translated, it gives CASSLDRGYGYTF.

This chain's CDR3 is CASSDRGMNTEAFF. The CDR3 coding sequence is TGTGCCAGCAGCGACAGGGGAATGAACACTGAAGCTTTCTTT. V usage is TRBV2 and J usage is TRBJ1-1; 8 nucleotides line up with TRBD1. The CDR3 extends over 14 amino acids. V shed 6 bases and J 0 bases; nucleotides not matched to a gene: 3. Per germline, CDR1 SNHLY and CDR2 FYNNEI.

The chain is built from TRBV6-5 and TRBJ1-3, with D possibly being TRBD1 (5 bases). The V end lost 6 bases, the J end lost 4 bases, and 10 bases lay between the germline ends. The germline gives CDR1 MNHEY, CDR2 SVGAGI. The CDR3 is 13 amino acids. The CDR3 is CASRPRGGNTIYF. CDR3 nucleotides: TGTGCCAGCAGACCCCGGGGGGGAAACACCATATATTTT.

The V call is TRBV7-9, the J call TRBJ1-5; a weak D match, TRBD1 (6 bases). The CDR3 has 14 residues. V lost 5 bases and J 0 bases, leaving 8 bases between the germline ends. In germline, CDR1 is SEHNR, CDR2 FQNEAQ (reference sequence). CDR3 bases: TGTGCCAGCAGCCCAGGGGCTAGCAATCAGCCCCAGCATTTT. Encoded protein: CASSPGASNQPQHF.

The table lists this clone with a count of one. The chain couples TRBV7-7 to TRBJ2-1; the match to TRBD2 covers 10 bases. Per germline, CDR1 SSHAT and CDR2 FNYEAQ (reference sequence). The CDR3 totals 15 residues. Trimming at V came to 0 bases and at J to 8 bases, leaving 4 bases not matched to a gene. CDR3 coding DNA: TGTGCCAGCAGCTTAGCACTAGCGGGGAGGGATGAGCAGTTCTTC. Its protein is CASSLALAGRDEQFF.